The clone carrying this T cell receptor (beta chain) was seen a few times. The data stem from a study of blood T cells in healthy people across ages. As for the study in general: Template switching retrieved approximately one barcoded beta molecule for each two T cells.

Primed by a sample-barcoded 5' primer and a J-beta primer mix, a second PCR proceeded for 7 to 11 cycles. With 12 random nucleotides, a template-switch adaptor tagged each individual cDNA molecule. There were at least 3 million CDR3-containing paired-end reads obtained from each sample. Via MiXCR, TCRdb re-called the 5' RACE reads, giving one row per CDR3 protein. Here the sample spans about 670,000 distinct CDR3 sequences, 40% to 45% being singletons. The germline gives CDR1 SGHRS, CDR2 YFSETQ. The CDR3 runs to 16 residues. The V gene lost 0 bases and the J gene lost 7 bases, with 17 bases spanning the gap.

Sequencing input: blood. The sequence was obtained from a man of 80 years or more in good health. The chain uses TRBV5-1 and TRBJ1-5; weak D call: TRBD1 (6 bases). The CDR3 coding sequence is TGCGCCAGCAGCTTGGATGGGACGGGGGCTGGCCAGCCCCAGCATTTT. Translated: CASSLDGTGAGQPQHF.